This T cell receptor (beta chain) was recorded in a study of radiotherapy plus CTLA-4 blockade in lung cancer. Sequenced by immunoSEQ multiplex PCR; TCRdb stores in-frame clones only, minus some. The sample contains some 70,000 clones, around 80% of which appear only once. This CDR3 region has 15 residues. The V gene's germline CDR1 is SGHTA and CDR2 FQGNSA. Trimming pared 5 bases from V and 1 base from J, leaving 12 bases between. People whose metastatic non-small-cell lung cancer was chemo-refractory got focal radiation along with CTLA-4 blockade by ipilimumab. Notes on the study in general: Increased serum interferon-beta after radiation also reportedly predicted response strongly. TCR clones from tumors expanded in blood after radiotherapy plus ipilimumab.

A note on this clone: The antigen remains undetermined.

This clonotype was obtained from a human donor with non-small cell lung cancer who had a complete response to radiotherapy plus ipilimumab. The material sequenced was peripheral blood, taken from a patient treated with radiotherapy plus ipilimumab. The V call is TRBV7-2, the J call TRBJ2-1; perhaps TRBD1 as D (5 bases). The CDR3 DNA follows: TGTGCCAGCAGCAAGGGGTTGGGGTCCTACAATGAGCAGTTCTTC. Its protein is CASSKGLGSYNEQFF. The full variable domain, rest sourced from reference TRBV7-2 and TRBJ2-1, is GAGVSQSPSNKVTEKGKDVELRCDPISGHTALYWYRQSLGQGLEFLIYFQGNSAPDKSGLPSDRFSAERTGGSVSTLTIQRTQQEDSAVYLCASSKGLGSYNEQFFGPGTRLTVL.